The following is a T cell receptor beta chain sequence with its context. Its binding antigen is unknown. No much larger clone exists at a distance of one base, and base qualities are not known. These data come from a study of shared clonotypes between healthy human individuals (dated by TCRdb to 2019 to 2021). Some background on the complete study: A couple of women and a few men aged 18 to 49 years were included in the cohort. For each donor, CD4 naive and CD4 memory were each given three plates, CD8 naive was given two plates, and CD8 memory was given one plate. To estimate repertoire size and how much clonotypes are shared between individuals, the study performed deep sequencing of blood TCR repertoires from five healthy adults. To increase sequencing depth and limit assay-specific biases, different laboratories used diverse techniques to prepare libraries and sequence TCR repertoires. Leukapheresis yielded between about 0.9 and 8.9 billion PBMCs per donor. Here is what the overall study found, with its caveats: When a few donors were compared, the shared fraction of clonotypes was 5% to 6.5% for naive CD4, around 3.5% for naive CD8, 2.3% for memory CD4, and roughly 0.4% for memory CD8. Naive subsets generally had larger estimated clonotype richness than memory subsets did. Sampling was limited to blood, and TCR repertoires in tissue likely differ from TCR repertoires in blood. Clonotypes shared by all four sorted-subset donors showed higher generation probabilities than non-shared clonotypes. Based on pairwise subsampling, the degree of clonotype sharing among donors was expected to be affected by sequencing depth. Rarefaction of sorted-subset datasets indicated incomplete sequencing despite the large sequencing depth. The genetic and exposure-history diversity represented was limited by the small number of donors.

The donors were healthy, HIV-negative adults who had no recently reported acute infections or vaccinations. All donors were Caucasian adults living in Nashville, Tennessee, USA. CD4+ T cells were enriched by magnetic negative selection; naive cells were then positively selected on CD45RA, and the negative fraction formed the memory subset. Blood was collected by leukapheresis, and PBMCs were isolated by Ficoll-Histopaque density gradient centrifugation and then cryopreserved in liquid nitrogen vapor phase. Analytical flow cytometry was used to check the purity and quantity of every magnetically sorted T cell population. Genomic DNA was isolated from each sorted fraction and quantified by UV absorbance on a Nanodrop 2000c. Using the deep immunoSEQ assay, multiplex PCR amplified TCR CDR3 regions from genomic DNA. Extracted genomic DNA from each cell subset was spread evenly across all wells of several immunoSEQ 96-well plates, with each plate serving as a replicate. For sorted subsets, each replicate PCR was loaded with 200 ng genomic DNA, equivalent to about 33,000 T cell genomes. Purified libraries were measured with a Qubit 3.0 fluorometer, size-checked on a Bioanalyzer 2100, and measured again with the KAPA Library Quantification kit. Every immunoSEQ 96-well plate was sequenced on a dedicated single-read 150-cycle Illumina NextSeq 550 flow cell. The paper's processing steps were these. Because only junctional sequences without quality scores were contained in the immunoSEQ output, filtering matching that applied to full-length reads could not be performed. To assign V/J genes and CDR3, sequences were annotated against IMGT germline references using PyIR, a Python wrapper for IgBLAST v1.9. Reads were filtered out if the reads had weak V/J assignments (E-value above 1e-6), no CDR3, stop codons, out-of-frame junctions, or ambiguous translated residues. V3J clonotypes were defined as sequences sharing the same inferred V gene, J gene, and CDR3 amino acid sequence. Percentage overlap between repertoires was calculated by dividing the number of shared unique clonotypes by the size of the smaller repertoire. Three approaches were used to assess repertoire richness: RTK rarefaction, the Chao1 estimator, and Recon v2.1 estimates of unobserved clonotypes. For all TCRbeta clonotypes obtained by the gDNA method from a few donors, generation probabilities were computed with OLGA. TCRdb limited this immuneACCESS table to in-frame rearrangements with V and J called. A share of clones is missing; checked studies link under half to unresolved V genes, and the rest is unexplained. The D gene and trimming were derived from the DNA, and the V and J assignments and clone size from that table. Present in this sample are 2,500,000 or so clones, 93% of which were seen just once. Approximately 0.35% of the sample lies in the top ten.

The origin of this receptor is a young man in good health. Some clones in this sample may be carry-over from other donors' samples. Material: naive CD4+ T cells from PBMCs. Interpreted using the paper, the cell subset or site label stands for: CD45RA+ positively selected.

The sequence in DNA is TGTGCCAGCAGCTTAGGGGCGAGGAGGACCGGGGAGCTGTTTTTT. The encoded protein is CASSLGARRTGELFF. The chain is encoded by TRBV7-8 joined to TRBJ2-2; 5 matching bases give a weak D call of TRBD2. CDR1 and CDR2 (SGHVS, FQNEAQ) derive from the germline V gene. There are 15 amino acids in the CDR3, from cysteine to phenylalanine inclusive. Only the CDR3 part of the read is kept: 45 bases, read in frame from the first base. Trimming costs V 1 base and J 5 bases, and their ends lie 11 bases apart.